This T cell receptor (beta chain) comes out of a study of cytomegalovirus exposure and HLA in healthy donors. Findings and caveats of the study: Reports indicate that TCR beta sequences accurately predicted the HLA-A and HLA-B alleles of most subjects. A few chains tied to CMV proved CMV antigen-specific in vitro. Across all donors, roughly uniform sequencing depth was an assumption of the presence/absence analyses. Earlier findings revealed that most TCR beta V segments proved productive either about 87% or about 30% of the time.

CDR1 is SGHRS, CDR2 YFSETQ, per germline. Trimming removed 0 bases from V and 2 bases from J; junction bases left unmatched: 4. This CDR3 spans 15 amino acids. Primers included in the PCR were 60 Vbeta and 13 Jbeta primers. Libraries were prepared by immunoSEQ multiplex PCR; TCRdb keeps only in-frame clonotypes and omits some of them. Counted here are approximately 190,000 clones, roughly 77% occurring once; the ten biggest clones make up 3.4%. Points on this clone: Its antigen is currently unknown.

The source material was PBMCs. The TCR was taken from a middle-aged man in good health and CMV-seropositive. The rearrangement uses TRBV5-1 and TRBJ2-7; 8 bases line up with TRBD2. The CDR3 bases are TGCGCCAGCAGCTTGGCGGGGGGGCTCACCTACGAGCAGTACTTC. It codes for CASSLAGGLTYEQYF. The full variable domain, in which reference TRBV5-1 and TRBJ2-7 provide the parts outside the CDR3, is KAGVTQTPRYLIKTRGQQVTLSCSPISGHRSVSWYQQTPGQGLQFLFEYFSETQRNKGNFPGRFSGRQFSNSRSEMNVSTLELGDSALYLCASSLAGGLTYEQYFGPGTRLTVT.